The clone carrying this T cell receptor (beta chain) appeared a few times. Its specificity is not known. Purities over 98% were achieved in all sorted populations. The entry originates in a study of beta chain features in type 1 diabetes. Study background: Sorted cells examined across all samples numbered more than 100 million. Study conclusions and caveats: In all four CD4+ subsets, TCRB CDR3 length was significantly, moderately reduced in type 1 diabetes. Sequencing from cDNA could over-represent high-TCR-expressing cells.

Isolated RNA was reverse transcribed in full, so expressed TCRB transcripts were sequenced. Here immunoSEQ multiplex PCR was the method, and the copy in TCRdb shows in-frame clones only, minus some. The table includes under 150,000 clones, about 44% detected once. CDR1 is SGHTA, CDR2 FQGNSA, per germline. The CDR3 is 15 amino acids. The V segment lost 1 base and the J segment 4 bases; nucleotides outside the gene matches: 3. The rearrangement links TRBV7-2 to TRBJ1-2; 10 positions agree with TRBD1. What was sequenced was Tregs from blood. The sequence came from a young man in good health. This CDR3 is CASSLGTGGIYGYTF. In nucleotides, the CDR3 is TGTGCCAGCAGCTTAGGGACAGGGGGTATCTATGGCTACACCTTC.